One T cell receptor beta chain is described in this entry. There are many counts of this clonotype. What antigen it recognizes has not been identified. Nothing much larger sits one base from this clone, and base qualities are not available. For CDR1 and CDR2, the germline V gene lists MNHEY and SVGEGT. Inclusive of the bounding cysteine and phenylalanine, the CDR3 is 12 residues long. Of the read, only the CDR3 DNA is kept; its 36 bases are in frame from base 1. The germline V and J ends show losses of 8 bases and 4 bases respectively, and no gene match explains 4 bases of the junction. The source of the sample is a study of response to subunit inactivated influenza vaccine (dated by TCRdb to about 2018). Regarding the complete study: Deep quantitative T cell receptor repertoire profiling was used in the study to track responses to a trivalent subunit inactivated influenza vaccine.

What the time point label conveys for this sample: 45 days after influenza vaccine administration. Results the study describes overall, beyond this receptor: The authors suggested that each seasonal influenza vaccination may recruit only a limited number of new T cells.

The library was produced with RT-PCR. The sequencing machine was an Illumina HiSeq 2500. TCRdb trimmed the raw reads at Q25, called clones with MiXCR and kept productive beta chains. Rows merge per CDR3 protein into single entries with the most common DNA and genes. This sample holds hundreds of thousands of distinct CDR3 sequences; roughly 9.7% were observed only once. The top ten hold about 12% of the sample. The chain joins TRBV6-2 or TRBV6-3 to TRBJ2-7; TRBD1 agrees with 8 junctional bases. The sequence came from a man in his fifties who received an inactivated influenza vaccine. Donor details come from another sample of the same person, matched by shared clones. Sequencing used PBMCs from blood, obtained more than 35 days after vaccination. The bases are TGTGCCAGCGAGGGACAGGAGTACGAGCAGTACTTC. This gives the protein CASEGQEYEQYF.